Following are 18 T cell receptor beta chains from one sample sequenced in a study of Ad26.COV2.S vaccination and SARS-CoV-2 variants. Assay used: immunoSEQ multiplex PCR; TCRdb lists only in-frame clones, some missing. Of nearly 400,000 clones in the sample, 89% were seen once. As to treatment: 15 to 20 received Ad26.COV2.S at low or high dose, single or two shots; 5 received placebo; per-sample allocation not given. Specimens were obtained on day 63 following the first vaccine or placebo injection. The material sequenced was peripheral blood, taken in a trial of Ad26.COV2.S vaccine versus placebo. These receptors all stem from a person between 18 and 59 years old who received the Ad26.COV2.S COVID-19 vaccine or a placebo.

The chain recombines TRBV12-5 with TRBJ2-1, with 11 nucleotides matching TRBD2. The CDR3 has 14 amino acids. CDR1 is LGHNT, CDR2 FRNRAP, per germline. The J segment lost 9 bases and the V segment lost 1 base, leaving 2 bases of the junction unmatched. For the CDR3, the DNA is TGTGCTAGTGGTTTGGGACTAGCGGGATTTGAGCAGTTCTTC. Translated, it gives CASGLGLAGFEQFF.

The chain is built from TRBV6-5 and TRBJ1-4; D remains ambiguous. Germline CDR1 is MNHEY and CDR2 is SVGAGI. The CDR3 is made up of 15 amino acids. Between the trimmed V and J ends, which lost 0 bases and 0 bases, there was a span of 5 bases. CDR3 sequence reads: CASSYSITTNEKLFF. The CDR3 bases are TGTGCCAGCAGTTACTCGATCACAACTAATGAAAAACTGTTTTTT.

J is TRBJ2-1 and V is TRBV6-4; TRBD1 aligns across 8 bases. This CDR3 region has 13 residues. From germline, CDR1 is MRHNA and CDR2 SNTAGT. The V and J ends lost 8 bases and 10 bases, in that order; junction bases with no gene match: 10. DNA for the CDR3: TGTGCCAGCCGCGGACAGGGAAAGGGGGAGCAGTTCTTC. Protein: CASRGQGKGEQFF.

The V and J genes are TRBV30 and TRBJ1-2, with D possibly being TRBD1 (6 bases). V lost 3 bases and J 2 bases, leaving 10 bases between the germline ends. This CDR3 has 13 amino acids. CDR1 is GTSNPN, CDR2 SVGIG, per germline (reference sequence). The CDR3 bases are TGTGCCTGGAGAAATACAGGGAACTATGGCTACACCTTC. This codes for CAWRNTGNYGYTF.

The rearrangement joins TRBV7-9 to TRBJ1-2, with TRBD1 matching over 9 bases. This CDR3 contains 14 residues. Per germline, CDR1 SEHNR and CDR2 FQNEAQ (reference sequence). After removal of 4 bases from V and 3 bases from J, the junction contained 3 bases not matched to a gene. CDR3: CASSYGQGHYGYTF. The CDR3 coding sequence is TGTGCCAGCAGCTACGGACAGGGGCACTATGGCTACACCTTC.

V usage is TRBV18 and J usage is TRBJ2-7, with 8 bases identical to TRBD2. Germline V gene data show CDR1 as KGHSH and CDR2 as LQKENI. The CDR3 consists of 14 residues. J was trimmed by 6 bases and V by 3 bases; bases with no gene match: 7. The CDR3 protein is CASSPSRSGSEQYF. CDR3 nucleotide sequence: TGTGCCAGCTCACCGAGTCGGAGCGGGAGCGAGCAGTACTTC. Full variable domain (rest looked up from reference TRBV18 and TRBJ2-7): NAGVMQNPRHLVRRRGQEARLRCSPMKGHSHVYWYRQLPEEGLKFMVYLQKENIIDESGMPKERFSAEFPKEGPSILRIQQVVRGDSAAYFCASSPSRSGSEQYFGPGTRLTVT.

The chain joins TRBV5-4 to TRBJ1-2, with D hard to call. Trimming took off 1 base at V and 5 bases at J, with 15 bases between the two ends. Germline lookup yields CDR1 SGHNT and CDR2 YYREEE (reference sequence). The CDR3 runs to 15 residues. The CDR3 bases are TGTGCCAGCAGCTTGAGACCGCAGATACAGTATGGCTACACCTTC. Its translation: CASSLRPQIQYGYTF.

The CDR3: CASSAPGTTVNGELFF. CDR3 nucleotides: TGTGCCAGCAGCGCACCCGGGACTACAGTTAACGGGGAGCTGTTTTTT. This chain joins TRBV7-9 and TRBJ2-2, with 7 nucleotides matching TRBD2. The CDR3 contains 16 residues. Unmatched junction bases numbered 13, after V lost 5 bases and J lost 7 bases. Germline CDR1 reads SEHNR; CDR2 reads FQNEAQ (reference sequence). Full variable domain (missing parts from reference TRBV7-9 and TRBJ2-2): DTGVSQNPRHKITKRGQNVTFRCDPISEHNRLYWYRQTLGQGPEFLTYFQNEAQLEKSRLLSDRFSAERPKGSFSTLEIQRTEQGDSAMYLCASSAPGTTVNGELFFGEGSRLTVL.

The rearrangement uses TRBV5-6 and TRBJ2-1; D call uncertain. This CDR3 comprises 13 residues. Trimming removed 2 bases from V and 7 bases from J, with 10 bases in between. Looked up from germline, CDR1 is SGHDT and CDR2 is YYEEEE. CDR3 nucleotides: TGTGCCAGCAGCTTTCTATGGGGAAATGAGCAGTTCTTC. Translation gives CASSFLWGNEQFF. Combining the CDR3 with reference TRBV5-6 and TRBJ2-1 gives the whole variable domain DAGVTQSPTHLIKTRGQQVTLRCSPKSGHDTVSWYQQALGQGPQFIFQYYEEEERQRGNFPDRFSGHQFPNYSSELNVNALLLGDSALYLCASSFLWGNEQFFGPGTRLTVL.

This sequence joins TRBV4-3 and TRBJ2-3, with D possibly TRBD2 on 6 matching bases. The CDR3 runs to 17 residues. The germline V gene has CDR1 LGHNA and CDR2 YSLEER. V lost 1 base, J lost 0 bases, and 14 bases lay in between. The CDR3 reads CASSQGTIQLSTDTQYF. The CDR3 DNA follows: TGCGCCAGCAGCCAAGGGACTATCCAACTTAGCACAGATACGCAGTATTTT.

This clone came up once. V gene TRBV19 combines with J gene TRBJ1-3, with TRBD1 as a possible D gene (5 bases). Germline V gives CDR1 LNHDA, CDR2 SQIVND (reference sequence). CDR3 size: 13 residues. V was cut by 9 bases and J by 0 bases, with 9 bases left in between. The CDR3 DNA is TGTGCCAGCTCACAGGTCTCTGGAAACACCATATATTTT. It codes for CASSQVSGNTIYF.

The chain couples TRBV12-3 or TRBV12-4 to TRBJ1-2; no clear D. CDR3 length: 10 residues. The ends were cut back, 9 bases at V and 8 bases at J, with 10 bases in the middle. CDR3 loop: CASGPPGYTF. CDR3 nucleotides: TGTGCCAGTGGCCCCCCGGGCTACACCTTC.

The chain couples TRBV3-1 (or the pseudogene TRBV3-2) to TRBJ2-4; unclear D gene. Germline V gives CDR1 LGHDT, CDR2 YNNKEL (reference sequence). V lost 0 bases, J lost 3 bases, and 9 bases lay in between. There are 15 residues in the CDR3. Written as DNA, the CDR3 is TGTGCCAGCAGCCAAGATTTCGTGGACAAAAACATTCAGTACTTC. It specifies CASSQDFVDKNIQYF.

This chain connects TRBV5-4 to TRBJ2-2; 7 nucleotides align to TRBD1. Germline loops: CDR1 SGHNT, CDR2 YYREEE (reference sequence). V lost 0 bases to trimming and J lost 6 bases; unmatched junction nucleotides: 2. This CDR3 is 14 amino acids long. CDR3 DNA sequence: TGTGCCAGCAGCTTGGAGGGGGCAGCCGGGGAGCTGTTTTTT. It encodes CASSLEGAAGELFF.

The chain recombines TRBV5-1 with TRBJ1-1; weak D call: TRBD1 (6 bases). The CDR3 is made up of 17 amino acids. Trimming shortened V by 4 bases and J by 1 base, and 20 bases separated the two germline ends. The germline V gene has CDR1 SGHRS and CDR2 YFSETQ. CDR3 region: CASSRSPFGGPNTEAFF. The CDR3, as DNA: TGCGCCAGCAGCAGATCCCCATTCGGGGGGCCGAACACTGAAGCTTTCTTT.

This chain uses TRBV9 with TRBJ2-2; 7 bases line up with TRBD2. The CDR3 consists of 14 residues. With V trimmed by 1 base and J by 8 bases, 5 bases remained unmatched. Germline V gene data show CDR1 as SGDLS and CDR2 as YYNGEE. CDR3 region: CASSVRAGEGELFF. CDR3 DNA sequence: TGTGCCAGCAGCGTAAGGGCGGGAGAGGGGGAGCTGTTTTTT.

The chain uses TRBV11-2 and TRBJ2-7; 10 nucleotides match TRBD2. J gave up 3 bases and V 5 bases, and 7 bases lay outside the gene matches. This CDR3 is built from 15 residues. From germline, CDR1 is SGHAT and CDR2 FQNNGV. The CDR3 DNA follows: TGTGCCAGCAGCCCTCAACTAGCGGGGTACTACGAGCAGTACTTC. Protein: CASSPQLAGYYEQYF.

The chain combines TRBV27 with TRBJ2-3, with D maybe TRBD2 (6 bases). The V gene lost 5 bases and the J gene lost 6 bases, with 24 bases spanning the gap. Germline CDR1 and CDR2: MNHEY and SMNVEV (reference sequence). This CDR3 is 17 amino acids long. The CDR3 DNA follows: TGTGCCAGCAGTCCCATAGGAGGGCCAGGCGGTAGGGATACGCAGTATTTT. Encoded protein: CASSPIGGPGGRDTQYF.